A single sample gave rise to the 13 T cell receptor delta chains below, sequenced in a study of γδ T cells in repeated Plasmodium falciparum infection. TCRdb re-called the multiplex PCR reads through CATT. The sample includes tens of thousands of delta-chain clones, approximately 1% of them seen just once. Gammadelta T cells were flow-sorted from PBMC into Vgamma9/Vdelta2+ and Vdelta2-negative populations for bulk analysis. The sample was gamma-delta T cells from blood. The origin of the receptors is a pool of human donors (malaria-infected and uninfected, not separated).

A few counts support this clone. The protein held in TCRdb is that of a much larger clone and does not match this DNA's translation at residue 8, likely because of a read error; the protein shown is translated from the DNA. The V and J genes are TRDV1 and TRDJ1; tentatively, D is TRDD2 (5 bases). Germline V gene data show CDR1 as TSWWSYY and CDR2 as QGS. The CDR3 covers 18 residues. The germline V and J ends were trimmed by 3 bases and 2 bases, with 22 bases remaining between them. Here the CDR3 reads CALGDFPAFPGRTDKLIF. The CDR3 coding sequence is TGTGCTCTTGGGGACTTTCCAGCGTTTCCTGGTCGAACCGATAAACTCATCTTT.

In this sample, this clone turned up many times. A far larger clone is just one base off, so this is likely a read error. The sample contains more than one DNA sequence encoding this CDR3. CDR3 nucleotide sequence: TGTGCCTGCGACACACTCTGGGGGCCACACACCGATAAACTCATCTTT. This gives the protein CACDTLWGPHTDKLIF. The chain is built from TRDV2 and TRDJ1; 7 positions match TRDD3. Since TCRdb gives no J gene, matching the DNA to germline was used here to assign it. Per the germline V gene, CDR1 is GEAIGNYY and CDR2 is EKD. The CDR3 length is 16 residues.

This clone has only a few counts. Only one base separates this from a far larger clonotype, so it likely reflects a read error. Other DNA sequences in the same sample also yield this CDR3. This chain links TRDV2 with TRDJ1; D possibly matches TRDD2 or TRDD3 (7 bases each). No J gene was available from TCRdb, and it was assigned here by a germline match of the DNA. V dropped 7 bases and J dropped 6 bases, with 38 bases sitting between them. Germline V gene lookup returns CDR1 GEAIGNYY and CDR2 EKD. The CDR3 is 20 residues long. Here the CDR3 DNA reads TGTGCCTGCGATAGAATTCCTACGGGGGATTCCGAACATGTGAGGAATAAACTCATCTTT. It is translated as CACDRIPTGDSEHVRNKLIF.

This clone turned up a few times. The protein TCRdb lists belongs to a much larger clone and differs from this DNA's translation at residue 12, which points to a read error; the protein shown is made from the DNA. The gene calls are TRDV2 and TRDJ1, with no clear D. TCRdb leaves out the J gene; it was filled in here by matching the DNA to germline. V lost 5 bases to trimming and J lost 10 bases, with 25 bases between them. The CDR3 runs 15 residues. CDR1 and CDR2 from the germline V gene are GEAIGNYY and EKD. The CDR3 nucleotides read TGTGCCTGTGCCCATAAACCCGACTCATCTAGTAGACTCATCTTT. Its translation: CACAHKPDSSSRLIF.

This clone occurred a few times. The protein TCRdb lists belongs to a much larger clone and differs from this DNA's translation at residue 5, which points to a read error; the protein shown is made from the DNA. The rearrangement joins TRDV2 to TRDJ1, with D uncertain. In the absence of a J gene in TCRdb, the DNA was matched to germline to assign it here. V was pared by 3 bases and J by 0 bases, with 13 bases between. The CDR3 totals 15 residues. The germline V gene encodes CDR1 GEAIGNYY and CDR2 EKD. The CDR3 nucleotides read TGTGCCTGTGACTCCGTAGTACCAGACACCGATAAACTCATCTTT. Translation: CACDSVVPDTDKLIF.

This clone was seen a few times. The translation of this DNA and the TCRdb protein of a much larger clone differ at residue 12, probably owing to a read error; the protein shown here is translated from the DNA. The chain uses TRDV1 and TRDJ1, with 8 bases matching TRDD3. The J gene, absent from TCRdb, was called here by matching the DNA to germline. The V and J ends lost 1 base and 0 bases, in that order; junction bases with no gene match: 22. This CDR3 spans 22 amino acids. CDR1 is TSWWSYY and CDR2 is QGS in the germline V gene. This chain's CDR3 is CALGEQPTNLLPGDKNTDKLIF. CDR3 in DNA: TGTGCTCTTGGGGAACAACCTACCAACCTTCTACCGGGGGATAAGAACACCGATAAACTCATCTTT.

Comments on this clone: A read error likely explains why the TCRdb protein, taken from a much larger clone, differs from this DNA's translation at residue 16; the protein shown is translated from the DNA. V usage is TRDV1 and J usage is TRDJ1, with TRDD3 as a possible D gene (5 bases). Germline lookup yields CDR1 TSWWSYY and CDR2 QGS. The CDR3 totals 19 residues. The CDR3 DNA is TGTGCTCTTGGGAGACGTTCCAAACAGGTGGGGACTTACACCGATGAACTCATCTTT. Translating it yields CALGRRSKQVGTYTDELIF.

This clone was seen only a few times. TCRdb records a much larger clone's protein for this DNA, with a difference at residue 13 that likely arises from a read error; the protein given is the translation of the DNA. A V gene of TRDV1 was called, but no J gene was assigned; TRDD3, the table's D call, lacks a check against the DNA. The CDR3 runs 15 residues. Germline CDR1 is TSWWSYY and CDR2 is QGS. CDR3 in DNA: TGTGCTCTTGGGGAACTCTCACTGGGGGATAATAAACCCATCTTT. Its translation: CALGELSLGDNKPIF.

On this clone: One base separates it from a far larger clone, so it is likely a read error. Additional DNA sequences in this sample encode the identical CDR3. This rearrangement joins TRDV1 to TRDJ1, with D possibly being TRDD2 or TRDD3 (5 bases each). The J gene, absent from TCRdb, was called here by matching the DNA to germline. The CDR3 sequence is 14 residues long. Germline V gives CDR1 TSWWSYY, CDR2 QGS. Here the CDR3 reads CALGELPIPGKLIF. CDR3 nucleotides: TGTGCCCTTGGGGAACTTCCGATACCGGGTAAACTCATCTTT.

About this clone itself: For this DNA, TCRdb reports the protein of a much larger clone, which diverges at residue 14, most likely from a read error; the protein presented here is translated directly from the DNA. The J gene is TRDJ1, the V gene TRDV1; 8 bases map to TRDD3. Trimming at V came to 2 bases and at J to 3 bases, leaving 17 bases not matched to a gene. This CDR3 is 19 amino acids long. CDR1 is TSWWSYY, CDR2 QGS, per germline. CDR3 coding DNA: TGTGCTCTTGGGGAAATGGTCCTACGGTTCGCTGGGGGAGCCGATAAACTCATCTTT. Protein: CALGEMVLRFAGGADKLIF.

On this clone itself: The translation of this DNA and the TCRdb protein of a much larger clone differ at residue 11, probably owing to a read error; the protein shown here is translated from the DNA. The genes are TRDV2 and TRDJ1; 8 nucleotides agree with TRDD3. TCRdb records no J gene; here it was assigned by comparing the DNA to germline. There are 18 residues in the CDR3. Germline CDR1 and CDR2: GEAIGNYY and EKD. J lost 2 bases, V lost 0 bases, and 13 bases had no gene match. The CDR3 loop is CACDTLTVLGGRTDKLIF. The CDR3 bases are TGTGCCTGTGACACCCTAACCGTACTGGGGGGTAGAACCGATAAACTCATCTTT.

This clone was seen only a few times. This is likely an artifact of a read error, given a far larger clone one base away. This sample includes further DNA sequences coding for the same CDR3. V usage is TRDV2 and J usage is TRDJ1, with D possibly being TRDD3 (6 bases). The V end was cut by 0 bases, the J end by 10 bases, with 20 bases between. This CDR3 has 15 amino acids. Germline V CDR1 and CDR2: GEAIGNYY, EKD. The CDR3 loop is CACDTGDLGPSGLIF. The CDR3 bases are TGTGCCTGTGACACCGGAGACCTGGGGCCTTCAGGACTCATCTTT.

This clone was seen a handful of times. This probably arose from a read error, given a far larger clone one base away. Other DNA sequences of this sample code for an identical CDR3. The chain's CDR3 is CALGERGVLGDVSSRERKLIF. In DNA, the CDR3 is TGTGCTCTTGGGGAGCGGGGGGTACTGGGGGATGTTTCCTCGAGGGAGAGAAAACTCATCTTT. The rearrangement joins TRDV1 to TRDJ1; TRDD3 agrees at 10 bases. CDR1 and CDR2 from the germline V gene are TSWWSYY and QGS. CDR3 size: 21 residues. V trimming: 3 bases; J trimming: 8 bases; junction bases outside the gene matches: 27.